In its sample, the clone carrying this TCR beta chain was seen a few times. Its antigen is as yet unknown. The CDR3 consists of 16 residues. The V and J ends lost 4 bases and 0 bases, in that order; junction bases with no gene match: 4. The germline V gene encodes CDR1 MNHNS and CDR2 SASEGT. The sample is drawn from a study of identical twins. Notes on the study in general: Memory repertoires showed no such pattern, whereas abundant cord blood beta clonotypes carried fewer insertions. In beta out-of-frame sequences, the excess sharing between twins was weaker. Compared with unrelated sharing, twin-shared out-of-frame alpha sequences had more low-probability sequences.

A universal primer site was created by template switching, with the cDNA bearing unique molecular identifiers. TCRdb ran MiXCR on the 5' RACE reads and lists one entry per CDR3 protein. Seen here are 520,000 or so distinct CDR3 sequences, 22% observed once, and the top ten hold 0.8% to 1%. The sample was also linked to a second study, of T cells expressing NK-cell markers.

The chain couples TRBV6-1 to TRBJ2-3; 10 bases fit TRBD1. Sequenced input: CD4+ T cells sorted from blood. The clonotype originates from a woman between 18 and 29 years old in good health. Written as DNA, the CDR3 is TGTGCCAGCAGTGCGGGACAGGGGTTTAGCACAGATACGCAGTATTTT. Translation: CASSAGQGFSTDTQYF.